This T cell receptor (beta chain) was found in a study of blood T cells in healthy people across ages. Study-wide results and limits: Diversity estimates from one million T cells were considered underestimates.

Sample donors were healthy Caucasian individuals that came from Russia, aged roughly 6 to 90. Of note for this clonotype: Its antigen is unknown.

Through a sample-barcoded 5' primer and a J-beta primer mix, a second PCR was run for roughly 6 to 12 cycles. Every molecule of cDNA carried a tag from a template-switch adaptor with 12 random nucleotides. TCRdb re-called the 5' RACE reads through MiXCR, storing one row per CDR3 protein. This sample carries hundreds of thousands of distinct CDR3 sequences, roughly 64% of them seen once, and the ten largest clones take roughly 22%. Trimming took 3 bases from V and 7 from J, leaving 10 bases between them. This CDR3 is 13 amino acids long. Germline V gives CDR1 GTSNPN, CDR2 SVGIG (reference sequence). The V gene is TRBV30, the J gene TRBJ1-6; D call uncertain. Sequencing was carried out using blood. This receptor was taken from a man aged 25-40 years in good health. The DNA for the CDR3 is TGTGCCTGGAGCCCGGGCACAAATTCACCCCTCCACTTT. Its protein product is CAWSPGTNSPLHF.